This T cell receptor beta chain is drawn from a study of T-cell memory formation after mild COVID-19 (dated by TCRdb to 2020 to 2023). For the study in its entirety: TCR sequence clusters from the two donors were found to be largely donor specific. T-cell clones expanding and contracting after mild COVID-19 in a couple of donors were tracked by longitudinal TCRalpha and TCRbeta repertoire sequencing. The cohort comprised two young, previously healthy adult volunteers, one female and one male.

Points the paper makes about the study in general: Balanced CD4/CD8 phenotypes were observed for clones contracting from day 15 to 85, whereas a bias towards CD4+ was observed for a second wave of clones expanding from day 15 to 37. Whether the second-wave clones peaking on day 37 were SARS-CoV-2 specific was not confirmed. Contracting CD4+ clones were found mainly in CM and EM memory subsets, while CD8+ clones were enriched in EMRA. Some responding clones were detected in pre-infection memory, which suggested that pre-existing cross-reactive memory T cells had joined the SARS-CoV-2 response. The study covered only a couple of mild cases, and larger cohorts including severe cases with pre-infection samples were considered necessary.

The sequencing machine was an Illumina NovaSeq 6000. TCRalpha and TCRbeta cDNA libraries were constructed by 5'RACE with constant-segment primers, with sample barcodes and unique molecular identifiers being introduced. RNA was extracted from every sample with Trizol reagent. Library amplification was performed in two PCR steps, and a second sample barcode and Illumina TruSeq adapters were introduced in the second step. Sequencing of the libraries was done on an Illumina NovaSeq, producing 2 x 150 bp paired-end reads. The authors' analysis ran thus. Demultiplexing of reads and collapsing into UMI-guided consensus sequences were performed with migec v1.2.7. Using mixcr v2.1.11, UMI consensuses were aligned to TRA and TRB V and J templates and then assembled into clonotypes. A clonotype was counted as expanded or contracted only when both edgeR and NoisET called the clonotype significant, with the noise models trained on biological replicates. edgeR calls used a false discovery rate-adjusted p below 0.01 and a log2 fold-change threshold of 1. As an exploratory analysis of dynamics, max-normalized trajectories of the 1000 most abundant clonotypes were examined with PCA combined with hierarchical clustering. The CD4 or CD8 phenotype of responding clones was assigned using the separately sequenced CD4+ and CD8+ repertoires. TCRdb reanalyzed the raw reads on its own, using fastp at Q25 for trimming and MiXCR for clone calling, and kept in-frame beta chains. CDR3 protein sequences are deduplicated, and each keeps its most common genes and DNA. The V and J calls and clone size are TCRdb's, not the authors'. This sample gives 250,000 to 300,000 distinct CDR3 sequences in total; 15% to 20% of them show up just once. Around 23% of the sample is in the top ten clones.

This clonotype was seen a handful of times. Its binding antigen is unknown. Nothing much larger sits one base from this clone, and base qualities are not available. After removal of 7 bases from V and 5 bases from J, the junction retains 7 bases not matched to a gene. The CDR3 covers 14 residues, taking in both the cysteine and the phenylalanine. The sequence is cut down to CDR3 DNA, 42 bases in frame from base 1. The germline V gene provides CDR1 KGHSH and CDR2 LQKENI. Ficoll-Paque density gradient centrifugation was the method used to isolate PBMCs. This clonotype originated in a man younger than 35 who had mild COVID-19 (a few samples of this study predate the infection). The sample titles of this study are shuffled in the database, so cell type and time point are left out; the donor was told from shared clones. The sequence links TRBV18 to TRBJ2-1, and TRBD1 matches 8 of the central bases. The sample was PBMCs or a T cell subset sorted from them (not recorded which). The CDR3 protein sequence reads: CASFRDRNDNEQFF. In nucleotide form, the sequence is TGTGCCAGCTTCCGGGACAGGAACGACAATGAGCAGTTCTTC.